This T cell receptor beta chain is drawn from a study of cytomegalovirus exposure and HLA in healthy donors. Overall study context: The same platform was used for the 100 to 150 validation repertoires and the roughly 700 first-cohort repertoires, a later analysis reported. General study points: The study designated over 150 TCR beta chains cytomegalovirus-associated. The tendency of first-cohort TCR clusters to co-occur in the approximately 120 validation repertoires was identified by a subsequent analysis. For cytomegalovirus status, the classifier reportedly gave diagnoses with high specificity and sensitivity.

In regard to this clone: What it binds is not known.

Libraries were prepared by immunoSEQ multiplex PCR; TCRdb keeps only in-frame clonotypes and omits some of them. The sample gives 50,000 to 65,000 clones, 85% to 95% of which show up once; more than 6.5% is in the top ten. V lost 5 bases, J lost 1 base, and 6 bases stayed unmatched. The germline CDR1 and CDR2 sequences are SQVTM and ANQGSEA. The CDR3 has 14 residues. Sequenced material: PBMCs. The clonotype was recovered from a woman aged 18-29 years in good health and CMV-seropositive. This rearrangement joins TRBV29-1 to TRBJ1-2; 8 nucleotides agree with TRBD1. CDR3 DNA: TGCAGCGTTCCGCGGACAGGGATTAACTATGGCTACACCTTC. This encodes CSVPRTGINYGYTF.